The 20 T cell receptor beta chains given below trace back to one sample, sequenced in a study of radiotherapy plus CTLA-4 blockade in lung cancer. Measured with immunoSEQ multiplex PCR; TCRdb has only the in-frame clones, and not every one. The table has some 73,000 clones, around 78% seen once. This material consisted of peripheral blood, taken from a patient treated with radiotherapy plus ipilimumab. The receptors were gathered from a human donor with non-small cell lung cancer whose response to radiotherapy plus ipilimumab could not be evaluated. Some clones in this sample may be carry-over from other donors' samples.

This clone was recorded a few times. V usage is TRBV6-4 and J usage is TRBJ1-1; D ambiguous. The V and J ends lost 2 bases and 3 bases respectively, with 13 bases between them. This CDR3 comprises 15 residues. The germline V gene has CDR1 MRHNA and CDR2 SNTAGT. This chain's CDR3 is CASSDNAGIHTEAFF. DNA for the CDR3: TGTGCCAGCAGTGACAACGCAGGTATCCACACTGAAGCTTTCTTT.

J is TRBJ2-2 and V is TRBV6-6, with D tentatively TRBD1 (5 bases). Germline CDR1 MNHNY, CDR2 SVGAGI (reference sequence). V lost 2 bases, J lost 1 base, and 8 bases lay in between. This CDR3 is 15 amino acids long. DNA for the CDR3: TGTGCCAGCAGTTACCCTGACAGGAACACCGGGGAGCTGTTTTTT. Amino acids: CASSYPDRNTGELFF.

The V call is TRBV19, the J call TRBJ1-1, with 10 bases fitting TRBD1. The ends lost 10 bases at V and 7 bases at J; junction bases unmatched: 12. The CDR3 spans 14 residues. Germline CDR1 LNHDA, CDR2 SQIVND (reference sequence). Here the CDR3 DNA reads TGTGCCACCTTACGGGACAGGGGTGGTGGTGAAGCTTTCTTT. Its protein is CATLRDRGGGEAFF. The variable domain in full, with the rest retrieved from reference TRBV19 and TRBJ1-1, is DGGITQSPKYLFRKEGQNVTLSCEQNLNHDAMYWYRQDPGQGLRLIYYSQIVNDFQKGDIAEGYSVSREKKESFPLTVTSAQKNPTAFYLCATLRDRGGGEAFFGQGTRLTVV.

This rearrangement joins TRBV7-9 to TRBJ1-1; D gene uncertain. With 5 bases removed from V and 4 bases from J, the gap between germline ends came to 14 bases. The germline CDR1 and CDR2 sequences are SEHNR and FQNEAQ (reference sequence). The CDR3 spans 14 residues. CDR3 loop: CASSPPHPTTEAFF. The CDR3 DNA sequence: TGTGCCAGCAGCCCTCCCCACCCTACCACTGAAGCTTTCTTT.

This clone was picked up a small number of times. The CDR3 loop is CASSLVGRADTQYF. As DNA, the CDR3 is TGCGCCAGCAGCTTGGTGGGCAGGGCAGATACGCAGTATTTT. The chain combines TRBV5-1 with TRBJ2-3, with D perhaps TRBD1 (5 bases). The CDR3 has 14 amino acids. The germline gives CDR1 SGHRS, CDR2 YFSETQ. The V gene lost 0 bases and the J gene lost 4 bases, with 9 bases spanning the gap. The full variable domain, with the rest looked up from reference TRBV5-1 and TRBJ2-3, is KAGVTQTPRYLIKTRGQQVTLSCSPISGHRSVSWYQQTPGQGLQFLFEYFSETQRNKGNFPGRFSGRQFSNSRSEMNVSTLELGDSALYLCASSLVGRADTQYFGPGTRLTVL.

The V and J genes are TRBV9 and TRBJ1-1; TRBD1 agrees at 11 bases. This CDR3 has 15 amino acids. Germline V CDR1 and CDR2: SGDLS, YYNGEE. The V gene end was trimmed by 4 bases and the J gene end by 5 bases; junction bases not matched to a gene: 7. The CDR3 nucleotides read TGTGCCAGCAGCTCCCGGGACAGGGGGGGTACTGAAGCTTTCTTT. Amino acids: CASSSRDRGGTEAFF.

This chain connects TRBV6-1 to TRBJ1-4, with 7 nucleotides matching TRBD1. CDR3 size: 15 residues. CDR1 is MNHNS, CDR2 SASEGT, per germline. V trimming: 4 bases; J trimming: 7 bases; junction bases outside the gene matches: 9. CDR3: CASSGRDRNFEKLFF. The DNA for the CDR3 is TGTGCCAGCAGTGGCCGGGACAGAAACTTTGAAAAACTGTTTTTT.

This clone is classed as medium-sized. The J gene is TRBJ1-5, the V gene TRBV6-5, with D possibly being TRBD1 (6 bases). V gave up 6 bases and J gave up 6 bases, with 15 bases separating them. This CDR3 region has 14 residues. Germline lookup yields CDR1 MNHEY and CDR2 SVGAGI. The CDR3 DNA sequence: TGTGCCAGCAGCCTCACAGGGATCGGTCAGCCCCAGCATTTT. Translating gives CASSLTGIGQPQHF.

The chain carries TRBV4-2 and TRBJ1-4; perhaps TRBD1 as D (5 bases). Germline lookup yields CDR1 LGHNA and CDR2 YNFKEQ. This CDR3 has 15 residues. Trimming removed 3 bases at V and 7 bases at J, with 15 bases between. CDR3 amino acids: CASSQRQSPVEKLFF. In DNA, the CDR3 is TGTGCCAGCAGCCAGCGACAGTCTCCTGTTGAAAAACTGTTTTTT.

The table lists this clone with a count of one. This chain joins TRBV19 and TRBJ2-2, with 7 nucleotides matching TRBD1. The J segment lost 1 base and the V segment lost 7 bases, leaving 9 bases of the junction unmatched. The germline gives CDR1 LNHDA, CDR2 SQIVND (reference sequence). The CDR3 has 16 amino acids. DNA for the CDR3: TGTGCCAGTAAGATCTCGGGACAGATGAACACCGGGGAGCTGTTTTTT. It is translated as CASKISGQMNTGELFF.

The chain couples TRBV2 to TRBJ1-5; possible D gene TRBD1, 5 bases. Germline CDR1 and CDR2: SNHLY and FYNNEI. V was cut by 4 bases and J by 5 bases, with 12 bases left in between. The CDR3 has 14 amino acids. The CDR3 spells CASSVDSADQPQHF. The CDR3 DNA reads TGTGCCAGCAGTGTCGACAGTGCTGATCAGCCCCAGCATTTT.

V gene TRBV29-1 combines with J gene TRBJ2-4; 9 bases fit TRBD1. CDR3 size: 13 residues. The V gene's germline CDR1 is SQVTM and CDR2 ANQGSEA. The CDR3 is CGCTGGAENIQYF. The CDR3 DNA reads as TGCGGATGTACAGGGGGCGCTGAGAACATTCAGTACTTC.

The V and J genes are TRBV5-1 and TRBJ2-3, with 9 bases that match TRBD1. CDR1 SGHRS and CDR2 YFSETQ come from the germline V gene. CDR3 length: 16 amino acids. J was trimmed by 2 bases and V by 3 bases; bases with no gene match: 7. Here the CDR3 DNA reads TGCGCCAGCAGCTGGGGGACAGGGAAACTCACAGATACGCAGTATTTT. Translated: CASSWGTGKLTDTQYF.

V gene TRBV11-3 combines with J gene TRBJ2-1; the D gene is possibly TRBD2 (7 bases). The ends were cut back, 5 bases at V and 7 bases at J, with 15 bases in the middle. The CDR3 covers 14 residues. The germline gives CDR1 SGHNT, CDR2 YENEEA. The CDR3 DNA reads TGTGCCAGCAGCATCCGGGGGGCTTGGAATGAGCAGTTCTTC. As protein: CASSIRGAWNEQFF. The full variable domain, completed using reference TRBV11-3 and TRBJ2-1, is EAGVVQSPRYKIIEKKQPVAFWCNPISGHNTLYWYLQNLGQGPELLIRYENEEAVDDSQLPKDRFSAERLKGVDSTLKIQPAELGDSAVYLCASSIRGAWNEQFFGPGTRLTVL.

The chain uses TRBV4-1 and TRBJ2-5; 10 nucleotides match TRBD1. CDR3 length equals 19 residues. V was clipped by 0 bases and J by 5 bases; unmatched bases: 15. CDR1 is MGHRA and CDR2 is YSYEKL in the germline V gene. The DNA for the CDR3 is TGCGCCAGCAGCCAAGAAACGGGACAGGGGTTATTTTCGCGGGAGACCCAGTACTTC. Its protein product is CASSQETGQGLFSRETQYF.

This rearrangement joins TRBV18 to TRBJ1-2; 7 bases are a match to TRBD1. The trim removed 1 base at V and 1 base at J, leaving 3 bases unmatched. The CDR3 contains 15 residues. CDR1 is KGHSH and CDR2 is LQKENI in the germline V gene. As DNA, the CDR3 is TGTGCCAGCTCACCACGACAGGGAATTAACTATGGCTACACCTTC. It is translated as CASSPRQGINYGYTF. The complete variable domain, with remaining parts taken from reference TRBV18 and TRBJ1-2, reads NAGVMQNPRHLVRRRGQEARLRCSPMKGHSHVYWYRQLPEEGLKFMVYLQKENIIDESGMPKERFSAEFPKEGPSILRIQQVVRGDSAAYFCASSPRQGINYGYTFGSGTRLTVV.

In this sample, this clone turned up a few times. The chain combines TRBV6-6 with TRBJ1-1, with D perhaps TRBD1 (5 bases). Trimming shortened V by 7 bases and J by 4 bases, and 13 bases separated the two germline ends. CDR3 length: 13 residues. CDR1 is MNHNY and CDR2 is SVGAGI in the germline V gene (reference sequence). CDR3 in amino acids: CASTQFGATEAFF. CDR3 in DNA: TGTGCCAGCACCCAATTTGGGGCCACTGAAGCTTTCTTT.

V gene TRBV5-1 combines with J gene TRBJ2-3, with 10 nucleotides matching TRBD2. Germline V gene data show CDR1 as SGHRS and CDR2 as YFSETQ. Trimming cost V 5 bases and J 6 bases; bases outside gene matches: 12. This CDR3 has 16 residues. For the CDR3, the DNA is TGCGCCAGCAGTTTACCAGCGGGGGGGCCGGGGGATACGCAGTATTTT. Residues: CASSLPAGGPGDTQYF.

In this sample, this clone turned up once. The J gene is TRBJ2-1, the V gene TRBV30; 12 nucleotides agree with TRBD2. The CDR3 consists of 14 residues. CDR1 GTSNPN and CDR2 SVGIG come from the germline V gene (reference sequence). V trimming: 3 bases; J trimming: 7 bases; junction bases outside the gene matches: 4. The CDR3 spells CAWRGLAGFNEQFF. For the CDR3, the DNA is TGTGCCTGGAGAGGACTAGCGGGGTTTAATGAGCAGTTCTTC.

The rearrangement uses TRBV5-5 and TRBJ2-1; 9 bases are shared with TRBD1. Trimming took 3 bases from V and 9 from J; bases not matched to a gene: 10. In germline, CDR1 is SGHKS, CDR2 YYEKEE (reference sequence). This CDR3 contains 15 residues. CDR3 sequence: CASSSTGGSGAEQFF. The CDR3 DNA reads TGTGCCAGCAGCTCCACAGGGGGCTCGGGGGCTGAGCAGTTCTTC.